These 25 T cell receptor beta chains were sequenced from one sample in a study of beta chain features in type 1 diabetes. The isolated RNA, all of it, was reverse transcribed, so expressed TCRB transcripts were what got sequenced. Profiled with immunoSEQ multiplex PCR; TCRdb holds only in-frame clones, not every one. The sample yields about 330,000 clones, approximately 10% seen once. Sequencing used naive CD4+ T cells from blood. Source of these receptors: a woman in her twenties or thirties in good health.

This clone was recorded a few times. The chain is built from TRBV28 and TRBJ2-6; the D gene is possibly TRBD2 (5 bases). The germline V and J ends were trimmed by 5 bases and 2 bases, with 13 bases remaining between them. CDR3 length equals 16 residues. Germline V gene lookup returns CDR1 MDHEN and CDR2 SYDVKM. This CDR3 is CASSALDGTGANVLTF. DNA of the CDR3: TGTGCCAGCAGTGCCCTTGACGGGACTGGGGCCAACGTCCTGACTTTC.

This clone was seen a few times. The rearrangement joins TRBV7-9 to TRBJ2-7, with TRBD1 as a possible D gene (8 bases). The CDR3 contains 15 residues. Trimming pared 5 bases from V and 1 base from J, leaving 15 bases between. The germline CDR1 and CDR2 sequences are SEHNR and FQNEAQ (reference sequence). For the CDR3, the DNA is TGTGCCAGCAGCCCAGGACAGGGAGGGTCCTACGAGCAGTACTTC. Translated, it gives CASSPGQGGSYEQYF. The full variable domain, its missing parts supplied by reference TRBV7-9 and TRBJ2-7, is DTGVSQNPRHKITKRGQNVTFRCDPISEHNRLYWYRQTLGQGPEFLTYFQNEAQLEKSRLLSDRFSAERPKGSFSTLEIQRTEQGDSAMYLCASSPGQGGSYEQYFGPGTRLTVT.

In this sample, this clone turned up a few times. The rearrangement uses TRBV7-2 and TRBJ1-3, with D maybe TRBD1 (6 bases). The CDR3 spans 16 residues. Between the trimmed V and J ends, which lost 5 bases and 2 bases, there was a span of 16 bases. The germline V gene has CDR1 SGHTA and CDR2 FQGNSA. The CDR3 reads CASSLTGGAPGNTIYF. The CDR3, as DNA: TGTGCCAGCAGCCTAACGGGGGGGGCGCCTGGAAACACCATATATTTT.

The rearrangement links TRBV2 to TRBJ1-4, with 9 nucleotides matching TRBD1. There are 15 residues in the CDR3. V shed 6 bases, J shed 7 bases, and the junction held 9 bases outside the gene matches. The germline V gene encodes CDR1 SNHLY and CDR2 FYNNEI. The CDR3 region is CASSAPTGGIEKLFF. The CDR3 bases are TGTGCCAGCAGCGCCCCGACAGGGGGGATTGAAAAACTGTTTTTT.

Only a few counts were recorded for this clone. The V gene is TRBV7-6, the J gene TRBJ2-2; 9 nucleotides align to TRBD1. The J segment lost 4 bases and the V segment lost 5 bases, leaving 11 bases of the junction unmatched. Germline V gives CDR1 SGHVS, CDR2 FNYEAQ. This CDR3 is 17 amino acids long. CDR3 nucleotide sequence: TGTGCCAGCAGCCGCGGACAGGGGCTGACGAGCACCGGGGAGCTGTTTTTT. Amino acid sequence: CASSRGQGLTSTGELFF.

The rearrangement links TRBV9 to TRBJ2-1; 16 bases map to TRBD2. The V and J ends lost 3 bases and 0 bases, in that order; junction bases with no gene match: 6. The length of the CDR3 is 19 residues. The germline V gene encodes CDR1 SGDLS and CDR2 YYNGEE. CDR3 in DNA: TGTGCCAGCAGCGCGGGACTAGCGGGAGGGCCGAGCTCCTACAATGAGCAGTTCTTC. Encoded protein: CASSAGLAGGPSSYNEQFF.

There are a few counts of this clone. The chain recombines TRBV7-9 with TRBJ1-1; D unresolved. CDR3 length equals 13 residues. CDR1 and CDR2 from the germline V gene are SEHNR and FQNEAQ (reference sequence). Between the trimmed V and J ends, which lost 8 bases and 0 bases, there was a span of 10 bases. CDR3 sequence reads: CASRSLVNTEAFF. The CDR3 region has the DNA TGTGCCAGCCGTAGCCTCGTGAACACTGAAGCTTTCTTT.

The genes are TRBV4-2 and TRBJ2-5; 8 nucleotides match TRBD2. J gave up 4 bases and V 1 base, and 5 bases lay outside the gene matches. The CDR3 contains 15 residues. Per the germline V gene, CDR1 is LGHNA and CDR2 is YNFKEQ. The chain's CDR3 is CASSQARAGGETQYF. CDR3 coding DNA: TGTGCCAGCAGCCAAGCCCGGGCGGGAGGAGAGACCCAGTACTTC.

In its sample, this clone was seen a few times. Written as DNA, the CDR3 is TGTGCCAGCAGCTTAGAATTCGGGAGGCCCAGTGGGAATGAGCAGTTCTTC. Amino acids: CASSLEFGRPSGNEQFF. The rearrangement joins TRBV7-2 to TRBJ2-1, with TRBD2 identical over 7 bases. Unmatched junction bases numbered 13, after V lost 1 base and J lost 7 bases. Germline V CDR1 and CDR2: SGHTA, FQGNSA. CDR3 size: 17 residues.

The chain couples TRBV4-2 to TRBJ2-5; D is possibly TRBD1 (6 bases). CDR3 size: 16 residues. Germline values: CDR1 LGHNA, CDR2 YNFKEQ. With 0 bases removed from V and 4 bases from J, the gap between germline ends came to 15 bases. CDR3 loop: CASSQEDKGVRETQYF. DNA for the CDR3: TGTGCCAGCAGCCAAGAGGATAAGGGGGTTCGAGAGACCCAGTACTTC.

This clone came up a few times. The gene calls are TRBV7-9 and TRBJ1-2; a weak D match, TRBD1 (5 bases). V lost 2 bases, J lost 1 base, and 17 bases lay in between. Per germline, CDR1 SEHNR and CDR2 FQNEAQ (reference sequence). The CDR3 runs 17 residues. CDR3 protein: CASSLLDFGRVNYGYTF. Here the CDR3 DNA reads TGTGCCAGCAGCTTACTGGATTTCGGCAGGGTTAACTATGGCTACACCTTC.

CDR3 sequence reads: CASSYSVLADTEAFF. CDR3 sequence (DNA): TGTGCCAGCAGTTACTCGGTCCTAGCCGACACTGAAGCTTTCTTT. The V and J genes are TRBV6-5 and TRBJ1-1; D is undetermined. The germline gives CDR1 MNHEY, CDR2 SVGAGI. Between the trimmed V and J ends, which lost 0 bases and 3 bases, there was a span of 11 bases. The CDR3 runs to 15 residues.

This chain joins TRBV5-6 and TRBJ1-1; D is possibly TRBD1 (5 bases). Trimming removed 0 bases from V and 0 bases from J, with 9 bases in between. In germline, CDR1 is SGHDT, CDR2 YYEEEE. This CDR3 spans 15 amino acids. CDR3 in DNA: TGTGCCAGCAGCTTGGAAGTCAGGGTGAACACTGAAGCTTTCTTT. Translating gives CASSLEVRVNTEAFF.

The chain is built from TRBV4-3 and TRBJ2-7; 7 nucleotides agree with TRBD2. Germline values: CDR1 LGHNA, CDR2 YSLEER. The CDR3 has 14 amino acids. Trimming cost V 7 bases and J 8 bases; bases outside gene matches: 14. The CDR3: CASTLSGKRRQQYF. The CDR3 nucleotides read TGCGCCAGCACCCTGAGCGGGAAACGACGGCAGCAGTACTTC.

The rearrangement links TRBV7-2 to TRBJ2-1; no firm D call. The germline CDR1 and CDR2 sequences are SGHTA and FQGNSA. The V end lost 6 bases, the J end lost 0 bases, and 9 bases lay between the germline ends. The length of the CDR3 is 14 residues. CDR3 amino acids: CASRNYSSYNEQFF. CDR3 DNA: TGTGCCAGCAGAAATTACAGCTCCTACAATGAGCAGTTCTTC.

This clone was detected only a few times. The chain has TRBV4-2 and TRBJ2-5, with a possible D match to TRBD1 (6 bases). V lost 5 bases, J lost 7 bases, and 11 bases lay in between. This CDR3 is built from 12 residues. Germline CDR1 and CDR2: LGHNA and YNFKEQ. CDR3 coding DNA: TGTGCCAGCAGCTCAGGGGATGGGACCCAGTACTTC. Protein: CASSSGDGTQYF.

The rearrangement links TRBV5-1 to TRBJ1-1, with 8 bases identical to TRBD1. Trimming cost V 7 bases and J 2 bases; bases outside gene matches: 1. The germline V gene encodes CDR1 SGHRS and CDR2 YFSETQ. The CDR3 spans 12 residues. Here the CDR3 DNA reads TGCGCCAGCGGACAGGGAAACACTGAAGCTTTCTTT. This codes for CASGQGNTEAFF.

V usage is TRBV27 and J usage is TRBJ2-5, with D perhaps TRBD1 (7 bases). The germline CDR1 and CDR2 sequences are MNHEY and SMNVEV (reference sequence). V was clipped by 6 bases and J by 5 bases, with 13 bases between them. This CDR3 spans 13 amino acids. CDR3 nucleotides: TGTGCCAGCAGAGTCGCAGGGGGGGAGACCCAGTACTTC. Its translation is CASRVAGGETQYF.

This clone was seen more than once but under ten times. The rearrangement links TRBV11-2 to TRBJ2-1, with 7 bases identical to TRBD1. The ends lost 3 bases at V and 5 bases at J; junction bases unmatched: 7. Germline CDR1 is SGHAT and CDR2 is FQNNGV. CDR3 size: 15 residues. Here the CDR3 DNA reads TGTGCCAGCAGCTTGACAGGGATGAAGAACAATGAGCAGTTCTTC. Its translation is CASSLTGMKNNEQFF.

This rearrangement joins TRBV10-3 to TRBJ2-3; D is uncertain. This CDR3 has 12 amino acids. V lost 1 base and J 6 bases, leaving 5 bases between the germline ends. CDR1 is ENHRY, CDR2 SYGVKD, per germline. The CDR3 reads CAISEYSDTQYF. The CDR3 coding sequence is TGTGCCATCAGTGAGTATTCGGATACGCAGTATTTT.

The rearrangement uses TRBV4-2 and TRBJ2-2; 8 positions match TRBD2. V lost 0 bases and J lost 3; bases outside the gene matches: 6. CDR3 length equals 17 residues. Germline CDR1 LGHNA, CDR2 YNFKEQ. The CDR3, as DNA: TGTGCCAGCAGCCAAGACCCTTCGGGGGGGTACACCGGGGAGCTGTTTTTT. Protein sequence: CASSQDPSGGYTGELFF.

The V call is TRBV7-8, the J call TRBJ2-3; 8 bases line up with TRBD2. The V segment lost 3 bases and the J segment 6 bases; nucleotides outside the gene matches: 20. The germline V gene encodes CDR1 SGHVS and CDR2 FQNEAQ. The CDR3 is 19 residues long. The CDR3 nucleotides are TGTGCCAGCAGCTTCAGGATTGAAGAGGACGGGAGGGCCCGGGATACGCAGTATTTT. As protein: CASSFRIEEDGRARDTQYF.

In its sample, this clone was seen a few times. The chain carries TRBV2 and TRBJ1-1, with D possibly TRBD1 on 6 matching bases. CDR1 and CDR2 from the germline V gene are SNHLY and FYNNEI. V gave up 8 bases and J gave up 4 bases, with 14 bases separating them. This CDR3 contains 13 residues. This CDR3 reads CASHRRGGTEAFF. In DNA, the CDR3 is TGTGCCAGCCACCGAAGAGGGGGCACTGAAGCTTTCTTT.

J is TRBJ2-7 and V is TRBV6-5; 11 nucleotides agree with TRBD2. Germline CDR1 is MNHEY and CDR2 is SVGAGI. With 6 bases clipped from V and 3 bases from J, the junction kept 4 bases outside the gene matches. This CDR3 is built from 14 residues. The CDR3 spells CASSFTSGSYEQYF. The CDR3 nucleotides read TGTGCCAGCAGCTTTACTAGCGGGAGCTACGAGCAGTACTTC.

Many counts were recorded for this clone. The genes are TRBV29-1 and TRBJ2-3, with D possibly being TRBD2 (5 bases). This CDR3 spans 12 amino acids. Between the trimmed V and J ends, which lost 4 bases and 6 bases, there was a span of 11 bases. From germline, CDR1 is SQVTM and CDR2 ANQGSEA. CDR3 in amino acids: CSVASGGDTQYF. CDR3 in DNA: TGCAGCGTTGCCTCAGGCGGGGATACGCAGTATTTT.